This T cell receptor (beta chain) was identified in a study of cytomegalovirus exposure and HLA in healthy donors. Study-wide background: For the roughly 400 genotyped donors, around 76% fell within the Caucasian-associated ancestry cluster. Study-wide results and caveats: Associated with HLA alleles at 0.05 false discovery rate in a later analysis were 17,000 or so TCR beta sequences. For TCR beta chains, V- and J-gene trimming was later linked to a missense DCLRE1C variant. TCR beta sequences reportedly predicted the HLA-A and HLA-B alleles of most subjects accurately.

About this clone: What it binds is not known. The germline gene is not matched at one end of the junction; a read error may be the cause.

The PCR was carried out with 60 Vbeta primers and 13 Jbeta primers. The data were produced by immunoSEQ multiplex PCR, yet TCRdb's version contains in-frame clones alone and is incomplete. The sample comprises about 86,000 clones, roughly 79% of which are singletons, and roughly 6% rests with the top ten. Germline CDR1 and CDR2: SQVTM and ANQGSEA. CDR3 length: 11 amino acids. The chain recombines TRBV29-1 with TRBJ2-2, with D possibly TRBD2 on 5 matching bases. The sequence derives from a female donor in good health and CMV-seronegative. Sample: PBMCs. As DNA, the CDR3 is TGCAGCGGGGATCGCGCCGGGAAGCTGTTTTTT. This gives the protein CSGDRAGKLFF.